Shown below are 27 T cell receptor beta chains from a single sample sequenced in a study of blood T cell repertoires in COVID-19. Profiled with immunoSEQ multiplex PCR; TCRdb holds only in-frame clones, not every one. The sample carries about 68,000 clones, 84% recorded once. Source material: peripheral blood. The receptors were gathered from a man aged 50 to 59 with active COVID-19.

The chain has TRBV7-9 and TRBJ2-3, with D possibly being TRBD1 (6 bases). V lost 5 bases, J lost 3 bases, and 15 bases lay in between. The CDR3 length is 15 residues. Germline assignment: CDR1 SEHNR and CDR2 FQNEAQ (reference sequence). DNA for the CDR3: TGTGCCAGCAGCCTGGACAGCCACCCGACAGATACGCAGTATTTT. It codes for CASSLDSHPTDTQYF.

The chain is built from TRBV19 and TRBJ1-6, with 7 bases identical to TRBD1. V was clipped by 10 bases and J by 8 bases; unmatched bases: 8. Germline-derived CDR1 and CDR2 are LNHDA and SQIVND (reference sequence). This CDR3 has 13 residues. In nucleotides, the CDR3 is TGTGCCACCAGGACAGGATCGTATTCACCCCTCCACTTT. Its translation is CATRTGSYSPLHF.

The chain joins TRBV28 to TRBJ2-2, with 9 bases lining up with TRBD1. The trim removed 8 bases at V and 1 base at J, leaving 8 bases unmatched. Germline V gives CDR1 MDHEN, CDR2 SYDVKM. This CDR3 contains 16 residues. The CDR3 nucleotides are TGTGCCAGCCGGAATGCGGGACAGGGGAACACCGGGGAGCTGTTTTTT. Translated: CASRNAGQGNTGELFF.

V and J are TRBV5-1 and TRBJ1-5; 9 bases match TRBD1. Trimming removed 0 bases from V and 5 bases from J; junction bases left unmatched: 9. The germline V gene encodes CDR1 SGHRS and CDR2 YFSETQ. The length of the CDR3 is 17 residues. The CDR3: CASSLGPRTGDHQPQHF. The DNA for the CDR3 is TGCGCCAGCAGCTTGGGCCCCAGGACAGGGGATCATCAGCCCCAGCATTTT. Variable domain in full (rest from reference TRBV5-1 and TRBJ1-5): KAGVTQTPRYLIKTRGQQVTLSCSPISGHRSVSWYQQTPGQGLQFLFEYFSETQRNKGNFPGRFSGRQFSNSRSEMNVSTLELGDSALYLCASSLGPRTGDHQPQHFGDGTRLSIL.

The chain carries TRBV3-1 (or the pseudogene TRBV3-2) and TRBJ2-5; D perhaps matches TRBD1 (5 bases). With 5 bases removed from V and 5 bases from J, the gap between germline ends came to 9 bases. The germline CDR1 and CDR2 sequences are LGHDT and YNNKEL (reference sequence). This CDR3 is 12 amino acids long. CDR3 residues: CASSTSGETQYF. DNA of the CDR3: TGTGCCAGCAGCACCTCAGGGGAGACCCAGTACTTC.

The V and J genes are TRBV18 and TRBJ2-7; maybe TRBD1 (6 bases). Trimming pared 2 bases from V and 6 bases from J, leaving 11 bases between. CDR1 is KGHSH and CDR2 is LQKENI in the germline V gene. The CDR3 consists of 13 residues. The CDR3: CASSPTGQGEQYF. The CDR3 DNA is TGTGCCAGCTCACCAACAGGGCAGGGCGAGCAGTACTTC.

CDR3 DNA: TGTGCCAGCAGTGATACAAGGGGGACTAGCGGGAGGTTTATATACGAGCAGTACTTC. It specifies CASSDTRGTSGRFIYEQYF. The chain joins TRBV6-1 to TRBJ2-7, with TRBD2 identical over 15 bases. Germline values: CDR1 MNHNS, CDR2 SASEGT. The CDR3 contains 19 residues. Trimming removed 3 bases from V and 4 bases from J; junction bases left unmatched: 13.

This clone was counted once. This chain connects TRBV6-5 to TRBJ1-1; D is possibly TRBD1 (5 bases). The CDR3 is 13 amino acids. Per germline, CDR1 MNHEY and CDR2 SVGAGI. V lost 6 bases to trimming and J lost 2 bases, with 10 bases between them. The CDR3 bases are TGTGCCAGCAGGAGACAGTCAAACACTGAAGCTTTCTTT. Protein sequence: CASRRQSNTEAFF.

In its sample, this clone was seen once. This chain connects TRBV9 to TRBJ2-2, with TRBD2 matching over 12 bases. Germline CDR1 SGDLS, CDR2 YYNGEE. The CDR3 extends over 14 amino acids. V was pared by 8 bases and J by 7 bases, with 6 bases of the junction left unmatched. CDR3 nucleotide sequence: TGTGCCAGTTCTAGCGGGGGGGCCCACGGGGAGCTGTTTTTT. Translated, it gives CASSSGGAHGELFF.

The V and J genes are TRBV19 and TRBJ2-7, with 7 bases aligning to TRBD2. Trimming removed 3 bases from V and 5 bases from J; junction bases left unmatched: 7. This CDR3 has 14 amino acids. From germline, CDR1 is LNHDA and CDR2 SQIVND (reference sequence). The CDR3 spells CASSIPGGIHEQYF. CDR3 in DNA: TGTGCCAGTAGTATTCCGGGGGGAATTCACGAGCAGTACTTC. The whole variable domain, remainder taken from reference TRBV19 and TRBJ2-7, is DGGITQSPKYLFRKEGQNVTLSCEQNLNHDAMYWYRQDPGQGLRLIYYSQIVNDFQKGDIAEGYSVSREKKESFPLTVTSAQKNPTAFYLCASSIPGGIHEQYFGPGTRLTVT.

The genes are TRBV10-3 and TRBJ1-2; 8 nucleotides match TRBD1. The germline gives CDR1 ENHRY, CDR2 SYGVKD. This CDR3 has 17 amino acids. V was pared by 0 bases and J by 2 bases, with 8 bases of the junction left unmatched. The CDR3 is CAISESREYRGNYGYTF. In DNA, the CDR3 is TGTGCCATCAGTGAGTCGAGAGAGTACAGGGGGAACTATGGCTACACCTTC.

The rearrangement links TRBV11-2 to TRBJ2-7; D not resolved. The CDR3 spans 14 residues. The V end lost 1 base, the J end lost 1 base, and 8 bases lay between the germline ends. Germline V gene sequence: CDR1 SGHAT, CDR2 FQNNGV. The CDR3 protein is CASSLVAASYEQYF. The DNA for the CDR3 is TGTGCCAGCAGCTTAGTTGCGGCATCCTACGAGCAGTACTTC.

The V and J genes are TRBV4-1 and TRBJ1-1, with D possibly being TRBD1 (6 bases). The CDR3 extends over 15 amino acids. V was pared by 1 base and J by 3 bases, with 12 bases between. Germline V gives CDR1 MGHRA, CDR2 YSYEKL. CDR3 amino acids: CASSQGTVLDTEAFF. CDR3 bases: TGCGCCAGCAGCCAAGGGACAGTTCTGGACACTGAAGCTTTCTTT.

The chain combines TRBV2 with TRBJ2-1; 9 bases map to TRBD2. The germline CDR1 and CDR2 sequences are SNHLY and FYNNEI. V was pared by 5 bases and J by 4 bases, with 6 bases of the junction left unmatched. The CDR3 runs 15 residues. The CDR3 DNA is TGTGCCAGCAGTTCGGGACTAGCATCATACAATGAGCAGTTCTTC. It yields the protein CASSSGLASYNEQFF.

This chain uses TRBV6-5 with TRBJ2-2; TRBD1 is a possible D gene (5 bases). The V and J ends lost 6 bases and 7 bases respectively, with 6 bases between them. The CDR3 spans 11 residues. Germline CDR1 is MNHEY and CDR2 is SVGAGI. The DNA for the CDR3 is TGTGCCAGCAGCAGGGACGGGGAGCTGTTTTTT. This codes for CASSRDGELFF.

This clone was counted a few times. V gene TRBV4-3 combines with J gene TRBJ2-3; 9 bases are shared with TRBD2. Germline values: CDR1 LGHNA, CDR2 YSLEER. J lost 0 bases, V lost 1 base, and 11 bases had no gene match. The CDR3 covers 19 residues. The CDR3 spells CASSQGVAGATSSTDTQYF. DNA for the CDR3: TGCGCCAGCAGCCAAGGGGTAGCGGGGGCCACTTCTAGCACAGATACGCAGTATTTT.

CDR3 protein: CAISEAPPETQYF. CDR3 sequence (DNA): TGTGCCATCAGTGAGGCGCCCCCCGAGACCCAGTACTTC. V and J are TRBV10-3 and TRBJ2-5, with unresolved D. The germline gives CDR1 ENHRY, CDR2 SYGVKD. Trimming took 2 bases from V and 5 from J, leaving 9 bases between them. The length of the CDR3 is 13 residues.

In its sample, this clone was seen a few times. The J gene is TRBJ2-2, the V gene TRBV5-1, with D tentatively TRBD1 (6 bases). V was pared by 2 bases and J by 3 bases, with 8 bases between. The CDR3 has 14 residues. Germline V gives CDR1 SGHRS, CDR2 YFSETQ. The CDR3 loop reads CASSFSGDTGELFF. The CDR3 DNA is TGCGCCAGCAGCTTTTCAGGGGACACCGGGGAGCTGTTTTTT. Full variable domain (rest looked up from reference TRBV5-1 and TRBJ2-2): KAGVTQTPRYLIKTRGQQVTLSCSPISGHRSVSWYQQTPGQGLQFLFEYFSETQRNKGNFPGRFSGRQFSNSRSEMNVSTLELGDSALYLCASSFSGDTGELFFGEGSRLTVL.

J is TRBJ2-1 and V is TRBV5-8; TRBD2 is a possible D gene (6 bases). The CDR3 has 16 amino acids. The V and J ends lost 4 bases and 2 bases respectively, with 16 bases between them. In germline, CDR1 is SGHTS, CDR2 YDEGEE. CDR3 sequence: CASSPEVAGPYNEQFF. In nucleotides, the CDR3 is TGTGCCAGCAGCCCGGAGGTTGCGGGACCCTACAATGAGCAGTTCTTC.

Only a few counts were recorded for this clone. This chain joins TRBV4-1 and TRBJ1-2; D is possibly TRBD1 (5 bases). V gave up 2 bases and J gave up 8 bases, with 15 bases separating them. CDR3 size: 14 residues. Germline CDR1 MGHRA, CDR2 YSYEKL. For the CDR3, the DNA is TGCGCCAGCAGCCAAATCGGGACTGTGGGGGGCTACACCTTC. This sequence encodes CASSQIGTVGGYTF.

The chain couples TRBV19 to TRBJ2-7, with D possibly being TRBD1 (6 bases). The length of the CDR3 is 13 residues. The V end lost 6 bases, the J end lost 2 bases, and 11 bases lay between the germline ends. Looked up from germline, CDR1 is LNHDA and CDR2 is SQIVND (reference sequence). The CDR3 here is CASSYRVTYEQYF. CDR3 bases: TGTGCCAGTAGCTACAGGGTAACCTACGAGCAGTACTTC.

The DNA for the CDR3 is TGTGCCAGTAGTATAACGGCTAGTCCGTACGAGCAGTACTTC. Translation gives CASSITASPYEQYF. V usage is TRBV19 and J usage is TRBJ2-7; D ambiguous. This CDR3 region has 14 residues. Germline values: CDR1 LNHDA, CDR2 SQIVND (reference sequence). Deletions cut 2 bases from V and 4 bases from J, with 12 bases between.

V gene TRBV2 combines with J gene TRBJ1-2; D is perhaps TRBD1 (5 bases). The CDR3 has 11 residues. The V end was cut by 7 bases, the J end by 8 bases, with 11 bases between. CDR1 and CDR2 from the germline V gene are SNHLY and FYNNEI. The CDR3 region has the DNA TGTGCCAGCATCAGGGCTGGAGGCTACACCTTC. Amino acid sequence: CASIRAGGYTF.

This chain joins TRBV7-2 and TRBJ2-7, with D tentatively TRBD2 (5 bases). The CDR3 contains 15 residues. The V gene lost 6 bases and the J gene lost 2 bases, with 17 bases spanning the gap. Germline CDR1 is SGHTA and CDR2 is FQGNSA. CDR3: CASRPSRASTYEQYF. CDR3 sequence (DNA): TGTGCCAGCAGACCTTCGAGGGCGTCGACCTACGAGCAGTACTTC.

The chain joins TRBV3-1 (or the pseudogene TRBV3-2) to TRBJ1-3, with D possibly matching TRBD1 (6 bases). V was trimmed by 3 bases and J by 0 bases, leaving 18 bases between them. From germline, CDR1 is LGHDT and CDR2 YNNKEL (reference sequence). This CDR3 is built from 18 residues. The DNA of the CDR3 is TGTGCCAGCAGCCAGGGACAACCCCTAATGTTCTCTGGAAACACCATATATTTT. It is translated as CASSQGQPLMFSGNTIYF.

The chain joins TRBV11-3 to TRBJ2-7, with D perhaps matching TRBD1 (7 bases). The CDR3 spans 14 residues. In germline, CDR1 is SGHNT, CDR2 YENEEA. V was pared by 5 bases and J by 7 bases, with 18 bases between. The CDR3 sequence is CASSPSSTGREQYF. The CDR3 nucleotides are TGTGCCAGCAGCCCCAGCTCGACAGGGAGGGAGCAGTACTTC.

This clone showed up just a few times. The chain links TRBV7-2 to TRBJ2-7, with TRBD2 identical over 7 bases. CDR3 length: 16 amino acids. Germline loops: CDR1 SGHTA, CDR2 FQGNSA. J was trimmed by 3 bases and V by 5 bases; bases with no gene match: 13. The CDR3 region is CASSAGWWAGDYEQYF. As DNA, the CDR3 is TGTGCCAGCAGCGCCGGTTGGTGGGCGGGAGACTACGAGCAGTACTTC.